What follows are 19 T cell receptor beta chains derived from one specimen sequenced in a study of post-analysis software for immune sequencing data. Study-wide results and limits: In patients, TRBV5-6, TRBV5-1 and TRBV20-1 belonged to five or six TRBV segments found more frequently than in controls.

Built from TCR beta cDNA, the libraries had unique molecular identifiers in them. In TCRdb, the PCR reads were re-called with MiXCR into one record per CDR3 protein. The data show about 620,000 distinct CDR3 sequences, around 47% seen once. Their cognate antigens are unknown. Material for sequencing was blood. The receptors originated from a girl aged 10 to 17 with multiple sclerosis.

This chain connects TRBV5-1 to TRBJ1-4; D gene unclear. The CDR3 runs 13 residues. Germline V gene data show CDR1 as SGHRS and CDR2 as YFSETQ. Trimming stripped 4 bases from V and 7 bases from J, with 11 bases between. The CDR3 reads CASSRGLREKLFF. In DNA form, the CDR3 reads TGCGCCAGCAGCCGAGGTTTGCGTGAAAAACTGTTTTTT.

The rearrangement joins TRBV9 to TRBJ2-5; D possibly uses TRBD1 or TRBD2 (6 bases each). V was clipped by 2 bases and J by 5 bases, with 16 bases between them. From germline, CDR1 is SGDLS and CDR2 YYNGEE. The CDR3 length is 15 residues. CDR3 loop: CASSVSPGAGETQYF. The CDR3 DNA is TGTGCCAGCAGCGTCTCTCCGGGGGCAGGTGAGACCCAGTACTTC.

This clonotype was counted between two and nine times. The chain recombines TRBV5-1 with TRBJ2-5; D call uncertain. The CDR3 consists of 13 residues. Germline CDR1 is SGHRS and CDR2 is YFSETQ. V gave up 4 bases and J gave up 5 bases, with 12 bases separating them. The CDR3 DNA follows: TGCGCCAGCAGCGAGTCATCGTCGGAGACCCAGTACTTC. It translates to CASSESSSETQYF.

This clonotype was counted a few times. The chain couples TRBV12-3 or TRBV12-4 to TRBJ2-5, with TRBD1 identical over 8 bases. CDR3 length equals 13 residues. V was pared by 6 bases and J by 7 bases, with 7 bases of the junction left unmatched. CDR3 loop: CASSRGQGATQYF. CDR3 nucleotides: TGTGCCAGCAGCCGCGGACAGGGAGCGACCCAGTACTTC.

This clonotype was observed at least ten times. The chain uses TRBV7-7 and TRBJ2-5, with TRBD2 as a possible D gene (6 bases). This CDR3 has 16 residues. Germline V gives CDR1 SSHAT, CDR2 FNYEAQ (reference sequence). V gave up 1 base and J gave up 4 bases, with 16 bases separating them. CDR3 loop: CASSLGRTLGGETQYF. CDR3 coding DNA: TGTGCCAGCAGCTTAGGAAGGACATTGGGAGGAGAGACCCAGTACTTC.

This chain connects TRBV6-5 to TRBJ1-1; D is unclear. Germline CDR1 MNHEY, CDR2 SVGAGI. Trimming shortened V by 4 bases and J by 6 bases, and 12 bases separated the two germline ends. This CDR3 is 13 amino acids long. DNA for the CDR3: TGTGCCAGCAGTTTTACAAAAGCTTCTGAAGCTTTCTTT. Translation: CASSFTKASEAFF.

This sequence joins TRBV29-1 and TRBJ1-2; 9 positions match TRBD1. The V gene's germline CDR1 is SQVTM and CDR2 ANQGSEA. Trimming at V came to 0 bases and at J to 8 bases, leaving 10 bases not matched to a gene. The CDR3 spans 15 residues. CDR3 loop: CSVEDHFGTGSGYTF. CDR3 bases: TGCAGCGTTGAAGATCATTTCGGGACAGGGTCCGGCTACACCTTC.

This clonotype has only a few counts. Written as DNA, the CDR3 is TGTGCCAGCAGTGAAGTGGGGACTCTTGGCTACACCTTC. Residues: CASSEVGTLGYTF. The gene calls are TRBV6-1 and TRBJ1-2; perhaps TRBD1 as D (5 bases). Germline V gives CDR1 MNHNS, CDR2 SASEGT. Trimming took off 1 base at V and 7 bases at J, with 10 bases between the two ends. This CDR3 region has 13 residues.

The chain is built from TRBV7-8 and TRBJ1-2, with a weak D call TRBD1 (5 bases). The CDR3 is made up of 14 amino acids. V gave up 3 bases and J gave up 2 bases, with 10 bases separating them. Germline CDR1 reads SGHVS; CDR2 reads FQNEAQ. The CDR3 is CASSLGGENYGYTF. In nucleotides, the CDR3 is TGTGCCAGCAGCTTGGGGGGAGAGAACTATGGCTACACCTTC.

This clonotype showed up just a few times. The rearrangement uses TRBV5-1 and TRBJ1-2, with 8 bases matching TRBD1. This CDR3 is 14 amino acids long. Losses at the gene ends were 4 bases for V and 3 bases for J; bases not matched to a gene: 5. CDR1 and CDR2 from the germline V gene are SGHRS and YFSETQ. The CDR3 is CASSGTGGYYGYTF. In nucleotides, the CDR3 is TGCGCCAGCAGCGGAACAGGGGGGTACTATGGCTACACCTTC.

V usage is TRBV7-9 and J usage is TRBJ2-7; D gene unclear. The germline V and J ends were trimmed by 1 base and 2 bases, with 9 bases remaining between them. The CDR3 runs to 14 residues. Germline values: CDR1 SEHNR, CDR2 FQNEAQ (reference sequence). CDR3: CASSLEDVTYEQYF. CDR3 bases: TGTGCCAGCAGCTTAGAGGACGTAACCTACGAGCAGTACTTC.

The V gene is TRBV29-1, the J gene TRBJ2-3; no firm D call. The CDR3 runs to 12 residues. From germline, CDR1 is SQVTM and CDR2 ANQGSEA. V lost 4 bases to trimming and J lost 2 bases, with 7 bases between them. Here the CDR3 reads CSVVELTDTQYF. In nucleotides, the CDR3 is TGCAGCGTTGTTGAACTCACAGATACGCAGTATTTT.

A word on this clonotype: This may be a read error, as it is one base from a much larger clone. This chain connects TRBV5-1 to TRBJ1-2; no firm D call. V dropped 4 bases and J dropped 6 bases, with 16 bases sitting between them. The CDR3 has 14 amino acids. Germline CDR1 reads SGHRS; CDR2 reads YFSETQ. This CDR3 is CASSQQSPAHGYTF. The CDR3 DNA reads TGCGCCAGCAGCCAGCAGTCCCCTGCCCATGGCTACACCTTC.

The J gene is TRBJ2-7, the V gene TRBV29-1; 7 bases align to TRBD1. Trimming removed 6 bases from V and 1 base from J; junction bases left unmatched: 9. The CDR3 extends over 14 amino acids. Germline CDR1 and CDR2: SQVTM and ANQGSEA. The CDR3 region has the DNA TGCAGCGTGATACGGGACAGCTATTCCTACGAGCAGTACTTC. This encodes CSVIRDSYSYEQYF.

This clonotype has more than one count but fewer than ten. The V and J genes are TRBV5-1 and TRBJ2-5; TRBD2 matches 7 bases. CDR3 size: 15 residues. In germline, CDR1 is SGHRS, CDR2 YFSETQ. The J segment lost 3 bases and the V segment lost 0 bases, leaving 5 bases of the junction unmatched. The CDR3 protein is CASSLVGGPEETQYF. The CDR3 DNA reads as TGCGCCAGCAGCTTGGTGGGAGGGCCGGAAGAGACCCAGTACTTC.

V is TRBV2 and J is TRBJ2-1; D is possibly TRBD1 (8 bases). The germline V and J ends were trimmed by 9 bases and 2 bases, with 14 bases remaining between them. The CDR3 length is 14 residues. Germline V gene data show CDR1 as SNHLY and CDR2 as FYNNEI. The CDR3 nucleotides read TGTGCCAGGCAGCGGGACAGGACCTACAATGAGCAGTTCTTC. This translates into CARQRDRTYNEQFF.

This clonotype has just a few counts. V and J are TRBV28 and TRBJ2-1; 9 bases line up with TRBD2. CDR1 and CDR2 (germline): MDHEN, SYDVKM. Losses at the gene ends were 7 bases for V and 0 bases for J; bases not matched to a gene: 7. The CDR3 length is 16 residues. The CDR3 nucleotides are TGTGCCAGCACCCTTAGCGGGAGTCCCTCCTACAATGAGCAGTTCTTC. Translation gives CASTLSGSPSYNEQFF.

The chain couples TRBV6-6 to TRBJ1-2; no definite D call. The CDR3 length is 14 residues. Germline V lookup: CDR1 MNHNY, CDR2 SVGAGI (reference sequence). V was trimmed by 6 bases and J by 6 bases, leaving 17 bases between them. In nucleotides, the CDR3 is TGTGCCAGCAGACCCTTGACGGGCAGAGATGGCTACACCTTC. Its translation is CASRPLTGRDGYTF.

This clonotype was detected once. The V call is TRBV7-2, the J call TRBJ2-4; TRBD1 agrees at 10 bases. The last part of the DNA fits TRBJ2-7 better; the J call may be wrong. Germline V gives CDR1 SGHTA, CDR2 FQGNSA. The CDR3 is 15 residues long. The chain's CDR3 is CASSPGQGKTYEQYF. In DNA form, the CDR3 reads TGTGCCAGCAGCCCGGGACAGGGGAAAACCTACGAGCAGTACTTC.